Listed below are T cell receptor beta chains from one sample, sequenced in a study of blood T cell repertoires in COVID-19. TCRdb's copy holds only in-frame clones and misses some; the assay was immunoSEQ multiplex PCR. The sample holds 60,000 to 80,000 clones, roughly 89% seen once. Specimen: peripheral blood. The receptor set was obtained from a man aged 55 to 69 with acute or convalescent COVID-19. Both conserved end residues are trimmed from each CDR3. The D gene is left open where the match is weak.

TRBD2	TRBV6-5	ASRPGTSGEQF
-	TRBV11-1	ASSSRKGLPYGYT
-	TRBV5-5	ASSSGLANEKLF
-	TRBV6-5	ASSVTGELF
TRBD1	TRBV7-3	ASSGDRGSLDEKLF
-	TRBV6-1	ASSDREYYGYT
-	TRBV28	ASTMGGQKETQY
-	TRBV6-5	ASTAVMNTEAF
-	TRBV6-5	ASRRGDLNTGELF
-	TRBV6-5	ASSHNGASEQY
TRBD1	TRBV19	ASSIFIGQGASGNTIY
TRBD1	TRBV29-1	SVDGTVSGNTIY
-	TRBV7-8	ASSLFRVLGSPLH
-	TRBV6-5	ASSYGQPNTEAF
-	TRBV7-9	ASSSLPGGEDSPLH
TRBD1	TRBV6-1	ASSACGGGTGDQPQH
-	TRBV20-1	SASLTAGNTIY
TRBD1	TRBV7-6	ASSPWTGRAQETQY
-	TRBV5-1	ASSLESSYNSPLH
-	TRBV6-1	ASSDGAGESPLH
TRBD1	TRBV3-1/TRBV3-2	ASSQGLIGQGSMNEQF
TRBD1	TRBV7-9	ASSPTGGEGGYT
-	TRBV11-2	ASSLERGNTDTQY
-	TRBV30	AWSVRENTEAF
TRBD1	TRBV7-9	ASSPRQGRSGNTIY
-	TRBV7-3	ASSSQGPGANVLT
-	TRBV5-6	ASSFAGLGGYT
-	TRBV10-3	ATSNRESSYNSPLH
-	TRBV14	ASSHRALNRVTGELF
TRBD2	TRBV7-9	ASSPRLASDTQY
TRBD2	TRBV5-1	ASSPWTSVLLPGGELF